These 10 T cell receptor beta chains share one sample of origin, sequenced in a study of T cell responses to AZD1222 COVID-19 vaccine. Only in-frame clones appear in the TCRdb table, and some are missing; sequencing was by immunoSEQ multiplex PCR. The sample has approximately 150,000 clones; 85% to 95% are singletons. Sample: peripheral blood, taken on day 0 of AZD1222 vaccination. The receptors were sampled from an adult in good health.

The chain is built from TRBV5-6 and TRBJ2-7; TRBD1 might be the D (6 bases). This CDR3 is built from 16 residues. Trimming removed 4 bases at V and 5 bases at J, with 22 bases between. CDR1 and CDR2 (germline): SGHDT, YYEEEE. CDR3 protein: CASSPSFFDRRNEQYF. CDR3 DNA: TGTGCCAGCAGCCCATCATTTTTCGACAGGAGGAACGAGCAGTACTTC.

The chain combines TRBV18 with TRBJ2-3; the D is unclear. CDR3 length: 14 residues. Germline loops: CDR1 KGHSH, CDR2 LQKENI. Trimming took 2 bases from V and 2 from J, leaving 8 bases between them. CDR3 sequence: CASSPLADTDTQYF. In nucleotides, the CDR3 is TGTGCCAGCTCACCATTGGCAGACACAGATACGCAGTATTTT.

The gene calls are TRBV7-9 and TRBJ1-6; no clear D gene. The germline V gene has CDR1 SEHNR and CDR2 FQNEAQ (reference sequence). Trimming left V 0 bases short and J 12 bases short, with 6 bases between. This CDR3 has 12 amino acids. Here the CDR3 DNA reads TGTGCCAGCAGCTTAGCGCACAAACCCCTCCACTTT. It codes for CASSLAHKPLHF.

The chain uses TRBV5-1 and TRBJ2-1, with TRBD2 matching over 11 bases. J was trimmed by 2 bases and V by 0 bases; bases with no gene match: 7. The germline gives CDR1 SGHRS, CDR2 YFSETQ. CDR3 length equals 18 residues. The DNA of the CDR3 is TGCGCCAGCAGCTTGGAGGGAACTAGCGGGGGAGCCTACAATGAGCAGTTCTTC. The encoded protein is CASSLEGTSGGAYNEQFF.

V is TRBV3-1 (or the pseudogene TRBV3-2) and J is TRBJ1-1, with D unresolved. The V gene's germline CDR1 is LGHDT and CDR2 YNNKEL (reference sequence). Trimming took 1 base from V and 5 from J, leaving 11 bases between them. CDR3 length: 14 amino acids. The CDR3 reads CASSQVALRTEAFF. DNA of the CDR3: TGTGCCAGCAGCCAAGTTGCTCTTCGGACTGAAGCTTTCTTT.

This sequence joins TRBV7-3 and TRBJ2-2; 8 bases map to TRBD2. The CDR3 has 17 amino acids. CDR1 is SGHTA and CDR2 is FQGTGA in the germline V gene. V shed 5 bases and J 5 bases; nucleotides not matched to a gene: 13. The CDR3 sequence: CASSLLPGTRDTGELFF. The CDR3 DNA reads as TGTGCCAGCAGCCTACTGCCCGGGACTAGGGATACCGGGGAGCTGTTTTTT.

Details on this clone: Other nucleotide sequences from this sample produce the same CDR3. V is TRBV9 and J is TRBJ2-7; 10 nucleotides align to TRBD1. The CDR3 runs to 14 residues. The germline gives CDR1 SGDLS, CDR2 YYNGEE. Unmatched junction bases numbered 1, after V lost 0 bases and J lost 4 bases. CDR3 nucleotides: TGTGCCAGCAGCGTAGGGGACAGGGGATACGAGCAGTACTTC. Translating it yields CASSVGDRGYEQYF.

The V call is TRBV5-4, the J call TRBJ1-2, with D perhaps matching TRBD1 (6 bases). Germline CDR1 SGHNT, CDR2 YYREEE (reference sequence). V lost 6 bases and J lost 5, with 17 bases in between. The CDR3 contains 14 residues. CDR3 in amino acids: CASIVRGRGYGYTF. The CDR3 DNA sequence: TGTGCCAGCATCGTTAGGGGGAGAGGTTATGGCTACACCTTC.

This clone was seen a handful of times. The CDR3 here is CASSPPLGEYSPLHF. CDR3 DNA: TGTGCCAGCAGCCCCCCACTGGGGGAGTATTCACCCCTCCACTTT. This chain joins TRBV3-1 (or the pseudogene TRBV3-2) and TRBJ1-6, with a weak D call TRBD1 (5 bases). Germline V CDR1 and CDR2: LGHDT, YNNKEL (reference sequence). The V end lost 4 bases, the J end lost 8 bases, and 15 bases lay between the germline ends. The CDR3 totals 15 residues.

V and J are TRBV12-5 and TRBJ2-2; D not certain. Germline V gene lookup returns CDR1 LGHNT and CDR2 FRNRAP. CDR3 size: 13 residues. The V and J ends lost 0 bases and 4 bases respectively, with 3 bases between them. CDR3 residues: CASGLVSTGELFF. The CDR3 DNA sequence: TGTGCTAGTGGTTTGGTCTCCACCGGGGAGCTGTTTTTT.